One and the same sample provided the 8 T cell receptor beta chains below, sequenced in a study of blood T cell repertoires in COVID-19 (TCRdb year 2020). Library method: the immunoSEQ multiplex PCR assay. In its TCRdb copy, this immuneACCESS table keeps in-frame sequences only and misses some clones. Where compared with another copy, unresolved V genes explain less than half of these, and the others have no known cause. For this sample the table gives approximately 280,000 clones, of which around nine tenths were detected only once. Clones ranked in the top ten supply over 6% of the sample. Material for sequencing was PBMCs or T cells enriched from blood (not recorded which). The origin of the receptors is a woman aged 40 to 50 who had recovered from COVID-19.

The chain joins TRBV7-3 to TRBJ1-2; D is perhaps TRBD1 (6 bases). The CDR3 sequence is 13 residues long. The germline V and J ends were trimmed by 5 bases and 5 bases, with 12 bases remaining between them. Germline V gene sequence: CDR1 SGHTA, CDR2 FQGTGA. CDR3 sequence (DNA): TGTGCCAGCAGCATGGGGGGGCTTTATGGCTACACCTTC. Its protein is CASSMGGLYGYTF.

The genes are TRBV7-9 and TRBJ2-2, with 7 bases that match TRBD2. Germline lookup yields CDR1 SEHNR and CDR2 FQNEAQ (reference sequence). The CDR3 spans 15 residues. The V segment lost 5 bases and the J segment 0 bases; nucleotides outside the gene matches: 3. The CDR3 reads CASSPGTTNTGELFF. The CDR3, as DNA: TGTGCCAGCAGCCCCGGGACTACGAACACCGGGGAGCTGTTTTTT.

The chain employs TRBV14 and TRBJ1-6; D call uncertain. Germline CDR1 SGHDN, CDR2 FVKESK. Between the trimmed V and J ends, which lost 3 bases and 7 bases, there was a span of 7 bases. This CDR3 comprises 13 residues. The CDR3 nucleotides read TGTGCCAGCAGCCAGAGGAAAAATTCACCCCTCCACTTT. It encodes CASSQRKNSPLHF.

The genes are TRBV28 and TRBJ1-1; D gene ambiguous. CDR1 is MDHEN, CDR2 SYDVKM, per germline. The CDR3 totals 14 residues. With 4 bases removed from V and 3 bases from J, the gap between germline ends came to 12 bases. In DNA form, the CDR3 reads TGTGCCAGCAGTTCGGCAGGTGGGCACACTGAAGCTTTCTTT. Encoded protein: CASSSAGGHTEAFF.

This clone is a singleton in its sample. The chain joins TRBV10-2 to TRBJ2-7, with a weak D call TRBD2 (6 bases). The germline V gene encodes CDR1 WSHSY and CDR2 SAAADI. The CDR3 runs to 12 residues. CDR3 amino acids: CVSGPGGSEQYF. The CDR3 nucleotides read TGCGTAAGCGGGCCCGGTGGATCCGAGCAGTACTTC.

V usage is TRBV20-1 and J usage is TRBJ2-7; 7 bases match TRBD2. The CDR3 has 11 residues. Germline CDR1 reads DFQATT; CDR2 reads SNEGSKA (reference sequence). The CDR3 spells CTAGETYEQYF. CDR3 DNA sequence: TGCACCGCGGGAGAGACCTACGAGCAGTACTTC.

CDR3 DNA: TGTGCCAGCAGCTTATCCCCCCAAGCCGGGTCTGGCTACACCTTC. Its protein product is CASSLSPQAGSGYTF. V and J are TRBV7-2 and TRBJ1-2; D ambiguous. V was clipped by 2 bases and J by 7 bases, with 17 bases between them. CDR3 length: 15 residues. The germline V gene has CDR1 SGHTA and CDR2 FQGNSA.

CDR3 DNA: TGTGCCAGCAGCTATCCCCCAGGGGCCACTGAAGCTTTCTTT. Residues: CASSYPPGATEAFF. This sequence joins TRBV7-9 and TRBJ1-1; D perhaps matches TRBD1 (6 bases). CDR3 size: 14 residues. Trimming pared 4 bases from V and 4 bases from J, leaving 13 bases between. Per the germline V gene, CDR1 is SEHNR and CDR2 is FQNEAQ (reference sequence).